This T cell receptor (beta chain) appears in the sequencing data of a study of shared clonotypes between healthy human individuals. Several immunoSEQ 96-well plates shared each subset's DNA, each plate a replicate. Assay: immunoSEQ multiplex PCR; the TCRdb copy retains only in-frame clones and omits some. The sample has some 550,000 clones; approximately 97% are singletons. About this clone itself: The same CDR3 can be traced to other DNA sequences in this sample.

This CDR3 contains 12 residues. V was pared by 5 bases and J by 5 bases, with 8 bases between. Germline CDR1 is SEHNR and CDR2 is FQNEAQ (reference sequence). This chain connects TRBV7-9 to TRBJ2-3, with unresolved D. The sequenced material came from naive CD4+ T cells sorted from blood. Subset reported: CD45RA+ positively selected. The receptor was isolated from a woman aged 25 to 39 in good health. The CDR3 DNA reads TGTGCCAGCAGCCCAATGGGAGATACGCAGTATTTT. This sequence encodes CASSPMGDTQYF.